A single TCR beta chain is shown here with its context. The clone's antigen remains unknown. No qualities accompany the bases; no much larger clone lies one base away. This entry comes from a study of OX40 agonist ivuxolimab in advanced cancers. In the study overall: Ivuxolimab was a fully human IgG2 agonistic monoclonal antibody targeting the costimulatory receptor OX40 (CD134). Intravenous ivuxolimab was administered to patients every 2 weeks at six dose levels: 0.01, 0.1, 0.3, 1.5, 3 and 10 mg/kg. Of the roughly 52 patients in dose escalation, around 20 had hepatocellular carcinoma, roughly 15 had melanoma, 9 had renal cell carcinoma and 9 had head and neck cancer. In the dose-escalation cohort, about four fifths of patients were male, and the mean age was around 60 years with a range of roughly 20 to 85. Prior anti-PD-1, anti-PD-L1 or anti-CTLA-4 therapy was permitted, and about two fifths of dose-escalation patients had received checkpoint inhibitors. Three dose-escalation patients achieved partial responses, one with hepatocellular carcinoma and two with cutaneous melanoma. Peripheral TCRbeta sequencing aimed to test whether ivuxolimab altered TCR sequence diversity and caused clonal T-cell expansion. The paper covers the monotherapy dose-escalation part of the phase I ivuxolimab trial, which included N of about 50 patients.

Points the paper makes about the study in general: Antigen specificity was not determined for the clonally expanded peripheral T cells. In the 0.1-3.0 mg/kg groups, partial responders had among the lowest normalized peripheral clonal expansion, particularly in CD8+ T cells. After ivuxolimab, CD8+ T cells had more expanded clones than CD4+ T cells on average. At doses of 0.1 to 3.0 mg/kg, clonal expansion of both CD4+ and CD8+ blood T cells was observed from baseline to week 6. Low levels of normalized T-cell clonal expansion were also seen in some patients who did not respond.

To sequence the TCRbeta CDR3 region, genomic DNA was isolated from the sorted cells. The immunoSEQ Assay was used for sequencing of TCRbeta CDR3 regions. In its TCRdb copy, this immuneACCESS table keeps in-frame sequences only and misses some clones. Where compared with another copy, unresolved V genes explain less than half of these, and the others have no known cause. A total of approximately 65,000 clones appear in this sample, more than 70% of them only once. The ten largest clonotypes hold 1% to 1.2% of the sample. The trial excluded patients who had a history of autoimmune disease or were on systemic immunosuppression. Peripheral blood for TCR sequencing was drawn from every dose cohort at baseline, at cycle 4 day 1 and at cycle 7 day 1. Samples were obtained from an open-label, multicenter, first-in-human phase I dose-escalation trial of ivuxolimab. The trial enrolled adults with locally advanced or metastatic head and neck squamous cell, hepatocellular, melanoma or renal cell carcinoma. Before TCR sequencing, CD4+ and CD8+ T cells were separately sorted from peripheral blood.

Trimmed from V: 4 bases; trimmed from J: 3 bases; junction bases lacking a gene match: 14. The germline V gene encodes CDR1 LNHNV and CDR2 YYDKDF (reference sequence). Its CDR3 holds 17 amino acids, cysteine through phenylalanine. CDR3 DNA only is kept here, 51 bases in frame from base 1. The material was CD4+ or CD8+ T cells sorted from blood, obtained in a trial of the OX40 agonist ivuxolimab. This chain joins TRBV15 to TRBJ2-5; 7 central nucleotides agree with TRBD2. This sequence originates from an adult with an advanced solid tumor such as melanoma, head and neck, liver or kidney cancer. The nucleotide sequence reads TGTGCCACCAGCACCGGTTGGATTCTAGCGGCAGAAGAGACCCAGTACTTC. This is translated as CATSTGWILAAEETQYF. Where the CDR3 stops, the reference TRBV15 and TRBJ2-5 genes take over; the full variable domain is DAMVIQNPRYQVTQFGKPVTLSCSQTLNHNVMYWYQQKSSQAPKLLFHYYDKDFNNEADTPDNFQSRRPNTSFCFLDIRSPGLGDTAMYLCATSTGWILAAEETQYFGPGTRLLVL.